The TCR beta chain under discussion was sequenced for a study of blood T cell repertoires in COVID-19. Study-level information: Spain, Italy and the United States supplied samples that represented acute and convalescent COVID-19.

Study processing details: Using reference gene primer amplification, nucleated cell counts were estimated. Sequenced by immunoSEQ multiplex PCR; TCRdb stores in-frame clones only, minus some. The V and J calls and clone size come from that table; D and trimming were worked out from the DNA. The sample records more than 95,000 clones, 84% being singletons. The length of the CDR3 is 15 residues. Germline CDR1 reads ENHRY; CDR2 reads SYGVKD. V lost 6 bases, J lost 0 bases, and 4 bases stayed unmatched. The source of this sequence is a human donor in a cohort sampled during active or convalescent COVID-19. Sequenced sample: peripheral blood. The chain joins TRBV10-3 to TRBJ2-7; TRBD1 aligns across 11 bases. The CDR3 protein is CAIRGTGGSSYEQYF. CDR3 coding DNA: TGTGCCATCAGGGGGACAGGGGGGAGCTCCTACGAGCAGTACTTC.